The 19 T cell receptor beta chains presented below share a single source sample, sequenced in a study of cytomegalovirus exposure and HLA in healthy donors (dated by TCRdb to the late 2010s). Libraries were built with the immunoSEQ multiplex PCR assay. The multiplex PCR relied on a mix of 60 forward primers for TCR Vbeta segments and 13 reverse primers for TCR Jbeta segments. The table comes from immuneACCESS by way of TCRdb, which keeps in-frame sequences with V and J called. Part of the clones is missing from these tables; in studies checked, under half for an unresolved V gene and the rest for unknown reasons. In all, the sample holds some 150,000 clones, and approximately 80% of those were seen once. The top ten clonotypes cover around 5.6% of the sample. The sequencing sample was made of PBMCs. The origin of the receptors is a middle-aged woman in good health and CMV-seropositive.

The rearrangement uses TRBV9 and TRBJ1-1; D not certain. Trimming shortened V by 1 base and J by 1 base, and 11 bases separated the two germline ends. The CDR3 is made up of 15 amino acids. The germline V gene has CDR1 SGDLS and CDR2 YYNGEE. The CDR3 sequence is CASSVFKEGNTEAFF. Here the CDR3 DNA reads TGTGCCAGCAGCGTATTCAAGGAGGGGAACACTGAAGCTTTCTTT.

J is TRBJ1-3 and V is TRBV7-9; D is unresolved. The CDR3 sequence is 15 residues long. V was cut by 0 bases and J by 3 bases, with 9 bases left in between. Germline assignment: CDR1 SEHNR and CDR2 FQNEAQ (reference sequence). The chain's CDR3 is CASSLALGSGNTIYF. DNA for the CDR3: TGTGCCAGCAGCTTAGCGTTGGGGAGTGGAAACACCATATATTTT.

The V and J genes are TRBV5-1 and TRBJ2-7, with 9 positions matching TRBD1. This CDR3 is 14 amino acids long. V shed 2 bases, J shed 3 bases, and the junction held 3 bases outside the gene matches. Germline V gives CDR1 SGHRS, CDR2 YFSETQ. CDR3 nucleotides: TGCGCCAGCAGCTTCAGGGGACAGGGCTACGAGCAGTACTTC. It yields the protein CASSFRGQGYEQYF. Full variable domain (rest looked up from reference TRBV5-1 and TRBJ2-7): KAGVTQTPRYLIKTRGQQVTLSCSPISGHRSVSWYQQTPGQGLQFLFEYFSETQRNKGNFPGRFSGRQFSNSRSEMNVSTLELGDSALYLCASSFRGQGYEQYFGPGTRLTVT.

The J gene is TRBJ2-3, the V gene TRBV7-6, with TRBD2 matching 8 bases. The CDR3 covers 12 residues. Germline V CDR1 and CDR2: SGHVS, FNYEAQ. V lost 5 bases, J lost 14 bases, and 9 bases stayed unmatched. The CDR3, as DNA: TGTGCCAGCAGCCAATCCGGGACTAGGAGGTATTTT. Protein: CASSQSGTRRYF.

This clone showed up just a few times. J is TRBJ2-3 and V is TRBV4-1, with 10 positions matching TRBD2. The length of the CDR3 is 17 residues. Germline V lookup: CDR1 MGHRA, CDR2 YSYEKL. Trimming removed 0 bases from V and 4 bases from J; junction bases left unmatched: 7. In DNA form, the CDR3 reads TGCGCCAGCAGCCAAGAGACAGGGACTAGCGTTGCAGATACGCAGTATTTT. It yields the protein CASSQETGTSVADTQYF.

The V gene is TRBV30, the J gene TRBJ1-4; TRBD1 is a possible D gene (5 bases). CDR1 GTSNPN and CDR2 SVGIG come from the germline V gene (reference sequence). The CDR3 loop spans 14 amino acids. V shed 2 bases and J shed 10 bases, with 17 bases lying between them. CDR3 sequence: CAWSFGGVAGKLFF. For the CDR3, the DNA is TGTGCCTGGAGTTTCGGGGGAGTGGCAGGAAAACTGTTTTTT.

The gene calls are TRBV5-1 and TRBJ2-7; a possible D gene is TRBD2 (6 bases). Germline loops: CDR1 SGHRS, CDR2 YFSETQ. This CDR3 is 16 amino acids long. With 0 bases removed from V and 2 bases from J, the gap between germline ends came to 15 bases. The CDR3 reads CASSLAGGMGPYEQYF. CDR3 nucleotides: TGCGCCAGCAGCTTGGCGGGCGGGATGGGCCCCTACGAGCAGTACTTC.

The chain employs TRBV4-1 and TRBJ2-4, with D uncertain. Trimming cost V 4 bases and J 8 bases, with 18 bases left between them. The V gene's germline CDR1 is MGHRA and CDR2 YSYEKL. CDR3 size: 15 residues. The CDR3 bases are TGCGCCAGCAGCCGTAAGGATAATAGTGAGGACATTCAGTACTTC. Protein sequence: CASSRKDNSEDIQYF.

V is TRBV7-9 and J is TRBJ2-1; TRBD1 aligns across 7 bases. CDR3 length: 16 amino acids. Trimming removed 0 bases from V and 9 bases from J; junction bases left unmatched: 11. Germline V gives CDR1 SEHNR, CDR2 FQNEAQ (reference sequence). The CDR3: CASSLARTGSFGEQFF. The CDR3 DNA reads TGTGCCAGCAGCTTAGCGAGGACAGGTTCCTTTGGTGAGCAGTTCTTC.

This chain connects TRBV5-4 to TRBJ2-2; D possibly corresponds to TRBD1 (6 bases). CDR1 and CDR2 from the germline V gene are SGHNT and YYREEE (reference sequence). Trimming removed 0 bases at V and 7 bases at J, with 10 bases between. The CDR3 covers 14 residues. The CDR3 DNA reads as TGTGCCAGCAGCTTGGGGGGGCGCGGCGGGGAGCTGTTTTTT. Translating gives CASSLGGRGGELFF.

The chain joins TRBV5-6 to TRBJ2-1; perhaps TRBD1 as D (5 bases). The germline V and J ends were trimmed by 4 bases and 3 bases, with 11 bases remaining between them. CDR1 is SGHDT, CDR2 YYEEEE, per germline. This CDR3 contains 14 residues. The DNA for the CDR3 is TGTGCCAGCAGCCTCACGACAGTCTACAATGAGCAGTTCTTC. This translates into CASSLTTVYNEQFF.

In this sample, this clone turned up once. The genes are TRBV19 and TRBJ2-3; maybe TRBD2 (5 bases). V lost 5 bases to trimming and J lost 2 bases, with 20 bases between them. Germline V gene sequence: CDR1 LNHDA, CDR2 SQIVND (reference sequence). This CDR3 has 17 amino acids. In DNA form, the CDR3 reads TGTGCCAGTAGTGAGGGCCCCGGTGGCGGATACACAGATACGCAGTATTTT. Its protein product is CASSEGPGGGYTDTQYF.

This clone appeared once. DNA for the CDR3: TGTGCCAGCAGTGTACTAGCGGGAGCGTCAGATACGCAGTATTTT. Its translation is CASSVLAGASDTQYF. V usage is TRBV2 and J usage is TRBJ2-3; TRBD2 matches at 11 bases. From germline, CDR1 is SNHLY and CDR2 FYNNEI. The CDR3 covers 15 residues. V lost 4 bases to trimming and J lost 4 bases; unmatched junction nucleotides: 4.

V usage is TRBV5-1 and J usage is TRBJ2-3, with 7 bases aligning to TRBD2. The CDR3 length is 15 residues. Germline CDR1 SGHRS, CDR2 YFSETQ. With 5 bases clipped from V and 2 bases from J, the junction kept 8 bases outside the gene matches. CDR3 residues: CASRGGSGATDTQYF. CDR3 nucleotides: TGCGCCAGCAGGGGCGGGAGTGGGGCCACAGATACGCAGTATTTT.

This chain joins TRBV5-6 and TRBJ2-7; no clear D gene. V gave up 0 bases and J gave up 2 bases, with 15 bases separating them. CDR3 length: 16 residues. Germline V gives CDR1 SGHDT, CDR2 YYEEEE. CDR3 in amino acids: CASSLGGALSPYEQYF. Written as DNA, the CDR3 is TGTGCCAGCAGCTTGGGAGGCGCCTTATCCCCCTACGAGCAGTACTTC.

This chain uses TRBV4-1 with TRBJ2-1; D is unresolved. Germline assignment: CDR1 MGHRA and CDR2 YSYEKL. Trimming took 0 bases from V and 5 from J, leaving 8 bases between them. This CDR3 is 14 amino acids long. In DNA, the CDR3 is TGCGCCAGCAGCCAAGATCCTGGAGACAATGAGCAGTTCTTC. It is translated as CASSQDPGDNEQFF.

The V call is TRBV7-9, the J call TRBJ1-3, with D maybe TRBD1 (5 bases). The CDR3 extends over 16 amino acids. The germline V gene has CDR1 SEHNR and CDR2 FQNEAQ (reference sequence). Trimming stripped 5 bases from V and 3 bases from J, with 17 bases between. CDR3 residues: CASSPLGGGVGNTIYF. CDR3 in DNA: TGTGCCAGCAGCCCCCTTGGGGGAGGGGTTGGAAACACCATATATTTT.

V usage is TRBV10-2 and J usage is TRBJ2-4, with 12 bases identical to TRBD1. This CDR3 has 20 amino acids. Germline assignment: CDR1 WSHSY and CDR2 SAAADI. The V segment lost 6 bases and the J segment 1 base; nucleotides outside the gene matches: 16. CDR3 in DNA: TGCGCCAGCAGATTCTATGGGACAGGGGGCGTCATGGGGGCCAAAAACATTCAGTACTTC. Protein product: CASRFYGTGGVMGAKNIQYF.

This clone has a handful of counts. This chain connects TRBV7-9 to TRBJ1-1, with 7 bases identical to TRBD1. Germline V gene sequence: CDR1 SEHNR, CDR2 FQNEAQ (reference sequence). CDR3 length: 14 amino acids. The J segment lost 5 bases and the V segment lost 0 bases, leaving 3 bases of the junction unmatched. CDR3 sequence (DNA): TGTGCCAGCAGCTTAGCGCCAGGGGGAACTGAAGCTTTCTTT. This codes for CASSLAPGGTEAFF.